The source of this T cell receptor (beta chain) is a study of OX40 agonist ivuxolimab in advanced cancers. The table came from immunoSEQ multiplex PCR; TCRdb's copy has only in-frame clones and leaves some out. The table lists fewer than 40,000 clones, about 74% of them singletons, with roughly an eighth in the top ten. The germline V gene encodes CDR1 SGHNT and CDR2 YYREEE (reference sequence). There are 15 residues in the CDR3. Germline trimming cut 4 bases from V and 6 bases from J; bases unmatched to any gene: 4. This chain connects TRBV5-4 to TRBJ2-2; TRBD2 aligns across 12 bases. The clonotype originates from an adult with an advanced solid tumor such as melanoma, head and neck, liver or kidney cancer. The sample in question was CD4+ or CD8+ T cells sorted from blood, obtained in a trial of the OX40 agonist ivuxolimab. The chain's CDR3 is CASSPRLAGAGELFF. CDR3 coding DNA: TGTGCCAGCAGCCCAAGACTAGCGGGAGCCGGGGAGCTGTTTTTT.